Here is one TCR beta chain with its context. Its antigen specificity is not known. No much larger clone exists at a distance of one base, and base qualities are not known. The data are from a study of cytomegalovirus exposure and HLA in healthy donors (dated by TCRdb to the late 2010s). Study-level background: An earlier analysis of some 600 of the donors reported roughly 300 Gb of sequence data and approximately 120 million unique TCR beta sequences obtained from some 200 million T cells. An early release that covered more than 550 HLA-typed donors contained approximately 300 gigabases of sequencing data and around 85 million unique TCR sequences. Of the roughly 400 genotyped donors, over 70% fell in the genetic ancestry cluster associated with self-reported Caucasian donors. The aim of the study was to test whether cataloging public T cell receptors could identify signatures of past pathogen exposure. The study profiled the T cell repertoires of about 720 subjects by immunosequencing and related them to cytomegalovirus serostatus. Along with the roughly 670-subject first cohort, a separate validation cohort of over a hundred different subjects was used. To predict cytomegalovirus infection status, the study combined high-throughput TCR immunosequencing, statistical association of individual TCRs with disease status, and machine learning. In a later analysis, previously published TCR beta repertoires from 500 to 750 donors were re-analyzed and high-resolution HLA genotyping was added so that TCR occurrence patterns could be studied. Rather than drawing on any new phenotypic data, the later analysis identified candidate immune exposures from TCR beta sequences and the way those sequences occurred across donors. An earlier analysis of several hundred of the donors applied high-throughput TCR beta sequencing to assess whether each TCR beta V gene segment acted as functional or pseudogenic. Alongside the repertoire data, information on donor age, sex, ethnicity and CMV serostatus was compiled. In a later genetic analysis, genome-wide SNP genotypes for 398 of the 666 donors were used, and that subset was treated as a discovery cohort. Every repertoire in the discovery cohort had been generated on one and the same sequencing platform. HLA typing covered class I and class II loci at four-digit resolution. Typing coverage varied by locus: about 620-640 donors for A, B, C, DRB1 and DQB1; some 520 for DQA1; around 570 for DPA1; under 490 for DPB1. About five DR-DQ haplotypes were handled as single units for association and clustering because linkage in the cohort was strong. Across some 400 genotyped donors of the cohort, an average of roughly 200,000 unique TCR beta nucleotide sequences per donor were sequenced, and approximately 17% of those sequences were non-productive.

Library preparation used the immunoSEQ multiplex PCR assay. For the multiplex PCR, a mixture combining 60 forward primers for TCR Vbeta segments and 13 reverse primers for TCR Jbeta segments was used. The CDR3 region of rearranged TCR beta genes was amplified from genomic DNA with a multiplex PCR assay. The Illumina HiSeq System was used to sequence the amplified TCR beta libraries as 87-base-pair reads. From the authors' description of their analysis: Across the roughly 600 repertoires, a later analysis counted approximately 83 million unique TCR beta chains, approximately 10 million of which were shared by at least two donors. Raw reads were error-corrected and collapsed into unique sequences by a nearest-neighbor algorithm in which closely related sequences were merged to remove PCR and sequencing errors. CDR3 sequences were aligned to IMGT reference sequences to assign V, D and J gene segments. For a sequence to be retained, a match of at least six nucleotides to both a V gene segment and a J gene segment was required. A rearrangement was called productive if the CDR3 had no stop codons and remained in frame with V and J, and every other rearrangement was called non-productive. CDR3 was defined according to IMGT convention as the region running from the second conserved V-encoded cysteine to the conserved J-encoded phenylalanine. The earlier analysis of about 610 of the donors excluded sequences that lacked an unambiguous match to a single V gene segment. In an earlier analysis of roughly 500 of the donors, V segments were called functional above 56.7% productive rearrangements and were called segregating when the between-donor standard deviation exceeded 5%. A statistical classification framework was developed to diagnose cytomegalovirus status using the catalog of TCR beta chain sequences. In a later analysis, TCR nucleotide sequences were compared against IMGT/GENE-DB human TR gene sequences so that V and J genes could be assigned. The TCRdist pipeline was used in a later analysis to assign CDR3 sequences and most-parsimonious VDJ recombination scenarios. A later analysis defined each TCR beta chain by its CDR3 amino acid sequence plus V-gene family, and excluded reads lacking a unique V-gene family. A later analysis removed 550 to 700 highly shared, low-generation-probability nucleotide sequences to deal with suspected cross-contamination and a sequencing artifact. For each public chain, a later analysis derived a clonal expansion index from normalized ranks of inferred template counts within each repertoire. A later analysis computed generation probabilities with a VDJ recombination model fitted to out-of-frame rearrangements, and checked the results against IGoR. In a later analysis, hypergeometric tests were used to score TCR-TCR, TCR-HLA and TCR-CMV co-occurrence, with a repertoire-size bias correction applied to TCR pairs. A later analysis estimated false discovery rates by permuting HLA or CMV assignments 20 times. In a later analysis, co-occurring TCRs were grouped using DBSCAN, with TCRdist sequence similarity added in when clustering inside HLA-allele-positive subsets. Repertoires with fewer than 30,000 or more than 120,000 public chains were left out of co-occurrence clustering, as were five repertoires with anomalous nucleotide sharing. The table was pulled from immuneACCESS by TCRdb, which kept in-frame rearrangements only. Such tables lose some clones; where checked, under half of the loss comes from unresolved V genes, and the rest has no known cause. V and J calls and clone size are copied from that table; D and trimming were computed from the DNA. The sample includes roughly 100,000 clones, with about three quarters observed a single time. Roughly 8.6% of the sample belongs to the ten largest clones.

V ends up 6 bases short and J 0 bases short, with an unmatched junction base count of 16. Based on the germline V gene (reference sequence), the CDR1 and CDR2 sequences are PRHDT and FYEKMQ. Inclusive of the bounding cysteine and phenylalanine, the CDR3 is 19 residues long. Just CDR3 DNA is preserved here, 57 bases in frame from base 1. The cohort comprised 666 healthy bone marrow donors. At the time of sampling, all cohort members were nominally healthy, though unrecorded immune exposures were likely present. The donor was CMV seropositive and was included in the group of almost 300 seropositive cohort members. A peripheral blood sample was collected from each donor, and TCR beta sequencing was performed on peripheral blood mononuclear cells. The Qiagen DNeasy Blood Extraction Kit was used to extract genomic DNA from the blood cell samples. Results the study describes overall, beyond this receptor: A further reported finding was that TCR beta sequences accurately predicted the HLA-A and HLA-B alleles for most subjects in the first cohort. The presence/absence analyses assumed that sequencing depth was roughly uniform across donors, and that assumption may not be true. Assigning TCR associations to individual alleles was difficult when HLA alleles, especially DR and DQ, strongly co-occurred. A later analysis found that most CMV-associated TCR beta chains appeared HLA-restricted, with HLA associations seemingly driven largely by CMV exposure. Only TCR beta chains were sequenced in this cohort, and the absence of alpha or paired-chain data limited detectable features. Because counts were too low, 15 to 20 rarely observed V segments, including chromosome 9 orphons, were excluded from the earlier analysis of around 590 of the donors. In an earlier analysis of 587 of the donors, most TCR beta V segments were observed in productive rearrangements about 87% or about 30% of the time, broadly matching IMGT annotations. The study gave a list of some 150 TCR beta chains associated with cytomegalovirus. The only immune exposure information available for the cohort was CMV serostatus. Linkage disequilibrium might explain the correlated functional status among segregating V segments, but an unknown experimental factor could not be excluded. A cluster of highly shared sequence variants was judged likely to represent a technical artifact of the sequencing pipeline. According to the authors, the approach could potentially be generalized to other disease states and immunological phenotypes. While some public TCRs were present in many individuals, most TCR sequences turned up only very rarely across donors. In a later analysis, HLA-associated TCR beta chains showed more clonal expansion and lower generation probabilities than non-associated chains that were equally common. A later analysis found that TCR association rates varied across HLA loci, with DRB1 alleles showing the most associated TCRs and HLA-C alleles the fewest. Some IMGT-functional V segments, including TRBV6-2 and TRBV6-3, could not be told apart with the 87-base-pair reads, so those segments were excluded. A later genetic analysis associated a missense DCLRE1C variant with V-gene and J-gene trimming of TCR beta chains, and an independent cohort replicated the association. In a later genetic analysis, fewer N-insertions in productive TCRs were reported among donors in an Asian-associated ancestry cluster than the roughly 670-donor mean. Cytomegalovirus status was reported to be diagnosed by the classifier with high specificity and sensitivity in both the original and validation cohorts. At a false discovery rate of 0.05, a later analysis linked about 16,000 TCR beta sequences to specific HLA alleles. Because HLA typing was unavailable for some donors at each locus, only the typed subset was used in association tests. A few of the identified cytomegalovirus-associated TCR beta chains were confirmed in vitro to be specific for cytomegalovirus antigens. Several of the top co-occurrence clusters appeared to be linked to parvovirus B19, influenza, CMV and Epstein-Barr virus, according to a later analysis.

In this chain, TRBV13 is recombined with TRBJ1-4; 7 central bases correspond to TRBD1. Sequenced: PBMCs. The TCR comes from a woman between 40 and 50 years old in good health and CMV-seropositive. The DNA sequence is as follows: TGTGCCAGCAGGACTACCACAGGGGCTGGAGCTGCAACTAATGAAAAACTGTTTTTT. It translates to CASRTTTGAGAATNEKLFF.